Listed below are T cell receptor beta chains from one sample, sequenced in a study of PD-L1 blockade in urothelial cancer. Data came from immunoSEQ multiplex PCR; TCRdb stores just in-frame clones and leaves some out. The sample records about 80,000 clones, 87% being singletons. The source was PBMCs, collected around atezolizumab (anti-PD-L1) treatment. These receptors all come from a woman in her 70s with urothelial cancer. CDR3s include the opening cysteine and the closing phenylalanine or tryptophan. The order of the fields is V gene, J gene, clone size, D gene, CDR3 protein, CDR3 DNA. The D gene is left open where the match is weak. Clone size is given for some rows only: seen once, a few or many times, or a class if the clone is expanded.

>TRBV5-1|TRBJ2-7|few|TRBD1
CASSAGTGNTYEQYF
TGCGCCAGCAGCGCCGGGACAGGTAACACCTACGAGCAGTACTTC
>TRBV2|TRBJ1-2|-|TRBD1
CASKQTQGAVGYTF
TGTGCCAGCAAACAGACCCAGGGGGCAGTTGGCTACACCTTC
>TRBV11-2|TRBJ1-2|-|TRBD1
CASSPFSGTASGYTF
TGTGCCAGCTCACCTTTTAGCGGGACAGCTTCTGGCTACACCTTC
>TRBV7-6|TRBJ2-2|once|-
CASSLEGGSNTGELFF
TGTGCCAGCAGCTTAGAAGGGGGTTCGAACACCGGGGAGCTGTTTTTT
>TRBV5-1|TRBJ2-7|-|-
CASSLAGRGSSYEQYF
TGCGCCAGCAGCTTGGCTGGAAGGGGGAGCTCCTACGAGCAGTACTTC
>TRBV18|TRBJ1-5|-|-
CASSLPGGGGNQPQHF
TGTGCCAGCTCACTCCCCGGGGGGGGCGGCAATCAGCCCCAGCATTTT
>TRBV5-6|TRBJ2-1|-|TRBD2
CASTARGGSYNEQFF
TGTGCCAGCACCGCCCGCGGCGGGAGTTACAATGAGCAGTTCTTC
>TRBV2|TRBJ2-5|-|TRBD1
CASTGTEQETQYF
TGTGCCAGCACAGGGACAGAACAAGAGACCCAGTACTTC
>TRBV19|TRBJ2-7|-|-
CASSIQGRDEQYF
TGTGCCAGTAGTATACAGGGTCGGGACGAGCAGTACTTC
>TRBV12-5|TRBJ2-2|-|-
CASGFRTENTGELFF
TGTGCTAGTGGTTTCCGGACAGAGAACACCGGGGAGCTGTTTTTT
>TRBV2|TRBJ2-1|-|TRBD2
CASSKRRLAGGGGSYNEQFF
TGTGCCAGCAGTAAAAGAAGACTAGCGGGAGGAGGGGGCTCCTACAATGAGCAGTTCTTC
>TRBV5-4|TRBJ2-2|-|TRBD1
CASGQVNGELFF
TGTGCCAGCGGACAGGTTAACGGGGAGCTGTTTTTT
>TRBV27|TRBJ1-4|-|-
CASSYRYNEKLFF
TGTGCCAGCAGTTATCGTTATAATGAAAAACTGTTTTTT
>TRBV5-1|TRBJ2-3|-|-
CASSLGGPPDTQYF
TGCGCCAGCAGCCTGGGGGGGCCGCCAGATACGCAGTATTTT
>TRBV19|TRBJ1-6|-|TRBD1
CASSNRQGNSPLHF
TGTGCCAGTAGTAACCGACAGGGGAATTCACCCCTCCACTTT
>TRBV19|TRBJ2-2|-|TRBD2
CASSIAGGNTGELFF
TGTGCCAGTAGTATAGCGGGGGGGAACACCGGGGAGCTGTTTTTT
>TRBV21-1|TRBJ1-6|-|-
CASSAYEDKYNSPLHF
TGTGCCAGCAGCGCTTATGAAGACAAGTATAATTCACCCCTCCACTTT
>TRBV28|TRBJ2-1|-|TRBD2
CASSQGLAGYNEQFF
TGTGCCAGCAGCCAGGGACTAGCGGGCTACAATGAGCAGTTCTTC
>TRBV29-1|TRBJ1-4|-|TRBD1
CSVLTDRDNEKLFF
TGCAGCGTTCTCACGGACAGGGATAATGAAAAACTGTTTTTT
>TRBV5-1|TRBJ1-6|once|TRBD1
CASSSGQAANSPLHF
TGCGCCAGCAGCTCCGGACAGGCTGCAAATTCACCCCTCCACTTT
>TRBV2|TRBJ1-3|-|TRBD1
CASTAPGGGQRGNTIYF
TGTGCCAGCACCGCTCCGGGGGGGGGACAGAGAGGAAACACCATATATTTT
>TRBV2|TRBJ2-7|-|TRBD1
CASSEQGQVDEQYF
TGTGCCAGCAGTGAACAAGGACAGGTAGACGAGCAGTACTTC
>TRBV28|TRBJ1-1|-|TRBD1
CASSSPYGGTGGFAAEAFF
TGTGCCAGCAGCTCCCCCTACGGCGGGACAGGGGGCTTCGCAGCTGAAGCTTTCTTT
>TRBV18|TRBJ2-7|once|-
CASSPPVRAYEQYF
TGTGCCAGCTCACCACCGGTCCGAGCCTACGAGCAGTACTTC
>TRBV5-1|TRBJ2-1|-|-
CASSFRGRSSEQFF
TGCGCCAGCAGCTTCAGGGGTCGGTCGAGCGAGCAGTTCTTC
>TRBV6-6|TRBJ2-1|-|-
CASSYSLALPYNEQFF
TGTGCCAGCAGTTACTCCCTAGCGCTACCCTACAATGAGCAGTTCTTC
>TRBV18|TRBJ2-6|-|-
CASSPMSEGTGANVLTF
TGTGCCAGCTCACCAATGTCAGAGGGTACTGGGGCCAACGTCCTGACTTTC
>TRBV27|TRBJ1-2|-|TRBD1
CASSKEPGQPNYGYTF
TGTGCCAGCAGCAAGGAACCGGGACAGCCTAACTATGGCTACACCTTC
>TRBV7-9|TRBJ1-2|-|TRBD1
CASSSRQGTYGYTF
TGTGCCAGCAGCTCCCGACAGGGGACCTATGGCTACACCTTC
>TRBV28|TRBJ1-1|-|-
CASSFIARTEAFF
TGTGCCAGCAGTTTTATCGCGCGCACTGAAGCTTTCTTT
>TRBV7-9|TRBJ2-3|-|-
CASSLVSGGTDTQYF
TGTGCCAGCAGCTTAGTTAGCGGCGGCACAGATACGCAGTATTTT
>TRBV29-1|TRBJ1-1|few|TRBD1
CSVRTGGQTEAFF
TGCAGCGTGAGGACAGGGGGTCAGACTGAAGCTTTCTTT
>TRBV2|TRBJ2-3|-|-
CASSDLGVSGYADTQYF
TGTGCCAGCAGTGATTTGGGTGTAAGCGGGTATGCAGATACGCAGTATTTT
>TRBV10-2|TRBJ1-1|few|-
CASRGGTEAFF
TGCGCCAGCAGAGGAGGCACTGAAGCTTTCTTT
>TRBV7-2|TRBJ2-3|-|-
CASSLVPAGLGTDTQYF
TGTGCCAGCAGCTTAGTCCCCGCGGGATTGGGCACAGATACGCAGTATTTT
>TRBV5-1|TRBJ2-5|-|TRBD2
CASSLAGTSGVETQYF
TGCGCCAGCAGCTTGGCCGGCACTAGCGGGGTAGAGACCCAGTACTTC
>TRBV7-2|TRBJ2-5|-|-
CASRFRELETQYF
TGTGCCAGCAGGTTCCGGGAGCTGGAGACCCAGTACTTC
>TRBV30|TRBJ1-5|-|-
CAWSVLGAGNQPQHF
TGTGCCTGGAGTGTACTCGGGGCGGGGAATCAGCCCCAGCATTTT
>TRBV30|TRBJ1-3|few|TRBD1
CAWEGTGGNTIYF
TGTGCCTGGGAAGGGACAGGGGGAAACACCATATATTTT
>TRBV6-1|TRBJ2-7|once|-
CASSLGIGPSYEQYF
TGTGCCAGCAGCCTCGGGATCGGACCCTCCTACGAGCAGTACTTC
>TRBV5-5|TRBJ2-1|-|-
CASAYDRNNEQFF
TGTGCCAGCGCCTACGACAGAAACAATGAGCAGTTCTTC
>TRBV19|TRBJ2-4|once|TRBD1
CASSNPGQGQNIQYF
TGTGCCAGTAGTAATCCGGGACAGGGGCAAAACATTCAGTACTTC
>TRBV25-1|TRBJ2-5|-|-
CASSEYYGVVETQYF
TGTGCCAGCAGTGAATATTATGGAGTCGTGGAGACCCAGTACTTC
>TRBV7-8|TRBJ2-5|-|TRBD2
CASSQLTGLAIEETQYF
TGTGCCAGCAGTCAACTGACGGGACTAGCGATAGAAGAGACCCAGTACTTC
>TRBV28|TRBJ2-6|-|-
CASGALFSGANVLTF
TGTGCCAGCGGGGCCCTCTTTTCTGGGGCCAACGTCCTGACTTTC
>TRBV10-2|TRBJ1-1|-|-
CASSWGDTEAFF
TGCGCCAGCAGTTGGGGGGACACTGAAGCTTTCTTT
>TRBV5-8|TRBJ2-5|once|-
CASSLRQVVGTQYF
TGTGCCAGCAGCTTGAGGCAGGTAGTAGGGACCCAGTACTTC
>TRBV27|TRBJ2-7|-|-
CASSLFGGREQYF
TGTGCCAGCAGTTTATTTGGGGGCAGGGAGCAGTACTTC
>TRBV25-1|TRBJ2-1|-|TRBD2
CASSPAGAYNEQFF
TGTGCCAGCAGCCCTGCGGGGGCCTACAATGAGCAGTTCTTC
>TRBV4-2|TRBJ1-4|-|-
CASSRQEWDMHEKLFF
TGTGCCAGCAGCCGCCAAGAATGGGACATGCACGAAAAACTGTTTTTT
>TRBV18|TRBJ1-4|-|-
CASSREKGPWEKLFF
TGTGCCAGCTCACGAGAGAAGGGGCCCTGGGAAAAACTGTTTTTT
>TRBV7-8|TRBJ1-5|few|-
CASSSRQKYSNQPQHF
TGTGCCAGCAGCAGCCGACAGAAGTATAGCAATCAGCCCCAGCATTTT
>TRBV19|TRBJ2-1|-|TRBD2
CASNGAKTSGSEREQFF
TGTGCCAGTAATGGGGCGAAGACTAGCGGGAGCGAACGTGAGCAGTTCTTC
>TRBV15|TRBJ2-5|-|-
CATSRQGRETQYF
TGTGCCACCAGCAGACAGGGGCGGGAGACCCAGTACTTC
>TRBV29-1|TRBJ1-2|-|TRBD1
CSVEGKGAHYGYTF
TGCAGCGTTGAAGGGAAGGGGGCCCACTATGGCTACACCTTC
>TRBV7-2|TRBJ1-2|once|-
CASSPGVGATNYGYTF
TGTGCCAGCAGCCCAGGGGTTGGAGCTACTAACTATGGCTACACCTTC
>TRBV5-1|TRBJ2-5|-|TRBD1
CASSLRQGALQETQYF
TGCGCCAGCAGCCTTAGACAGGGGGCTCTCCAAGAGACCCAGTACTTC
>TRBV19|TRBJ2-3|-|-
CASSLNQGGSGTDTQYF
TGTGCCAGTAGTCTGAACCAGGGGGGAAGCGGCACAGATACGCAGTATTTT
>TRBV7-9|TRBJ2-1|-|-
CASSARGSSYNEQFF
TGTGCCAGCAGCGCCCGAGGGAGCTCCTACAATGAGCAGTTCTTC
>TRBV10-3|TRBJ2-5|-|TRBD2
CAISAGTSGNQETQYF
TGTGCCATCAGTGCCGGGACTAGCGGGAACCAAGAGACCCAGTACTTC